One and the same sample provided the 3 T cell receptor beta chains below, sequenced in a study of blood T cell repertoires in COVID-19. TCRdb keeps only in-frame clones here, not all; method: immunoSEQ multiplex PCR. The table lists 200,000 to 300,000 clones, roughly 90% of them singletons. Sequencing was performed on peripheral blood. The receptors come from a man aged 55 to 70 with acute or convalescent COVID-19.

The rearrangement joins TRBV24-1 to TRBJ2-2; 7 bases are shared with TRBD2. The CDR3 is 14 amino acids. Germline CDR1 KGHDR, CDR2 SFDVKD. Trimming at V came to 10 bases and at J to 1 base, leaving 5 bases not matched to a gene. The CDR3 DNA reads TGTGCCACAGACGGCGGGAGGAACACCGGGGAGCTGTTTTTT. Amino acid sequence: CATDGGRNTGELFF.

Many counts were recorded for this clone. The rearrangement joins TRBV11-2 to TRBJ1-2; 8 positions agree with TRBD1. The J segment lost 4 bases and the V segment lost 5 bases, leaving 9 bases of the junction unmatched. Germline V gives CDR1 SGHAT, CDR2 FQNNGV. There are 15 residues in the CDR3. CDR3 DNA: TGTGCCAGCAGCCCCACCGGACAGGGTTCCTATGGCTACACCTTC. Its translation: CASSPTGQGSYGYTF.

As for this clone: The same CDR3 is also encoded by other DNA sequences in this sample. J is TRBJ1-6 and V is TRBV7-8; D gene uncertain. Germline V gene sequence: CDR1 SGHVS, CDR2 FQNEAQ. The V and J ends lost 5 bases and 0 bases respectively, with 8 bases between them. The CDR3 sequence is 15 residues long. This CDR3 is CASSPVGSYNSPLHF. The CDR3 bases are TGTGCCAGCAGCCCGGTCGGCTCCTATAATTCACCCCTCCACTTT.